This TCR beta chain was sequenced in a study of OX40 agonist ivuxolimab in advanced cancers. Concerning the study at large: The costimulatory receptor OX40 (CD134) was targeted by ivuxolimab, a fully human IgG2 agonistic monoclonal antibody. Partial responses occurred in three dose-escalation patients, of whom one had hepatocellular carcinoma and two had cutaneous melanoma. The paper covers the monotherapy dose-escalation part of the phase I ivuxolimab trial, which included N ≈ 50 patients. Prior anti-PD-1, anti-PD-L1 or anti-CTLA-4 therapy was permitted, and roughly two fifths of dose-escalation patients had received checkpoint inhibitors. The point of sequencing TCRbeta in the periphery was to test whether ivuxolimab changed TCR sequence diversity and drove clonal T-cell expansion. Of the roughly 54 dose-escalation patients, hepatocellular carcinoma was present in approximately 20, melanoma in approximately 15, renal cell carcinoma in 9 and head and neck cancer in 9. A male proportion of 70% to 90% and a mean age of roughly 55 years, ranging from about 23 to 79, were recorded for the dose-escalation cohort. Intravenous ivuxolimab was administered to patients every 2 weeks at six dose levels: 0.01, 0.1, 0.3, 1.5, 3 and 10 mg/kg.

The trial excluded patients who had a history of autoimmune disease or were on systemic immunosuppression. Peripheral blood for TCR sequencing was collected from all dose cohorts at baseline, on cycle 4 day 1, and on cycle 7 day 1. The samples were taken from a phase I, first-in-human, multicenter, open-label dose-escalation trial of ivuxolimab. Adults with locally advanced or metastatic head and neck squamous cell, hepatocellular, melanoma or renal cell carcinoma were enrolled in the trial. Before TCR sequencing, CD4+ T cells and CD8+ T cells from peripheral blood were sorted into separate populations. V was cut back by 3 bases and J by 2 bases, leaving a gap of 13 bases between them. The CDR3, from cysteine to phenylalanine, totals 15 residues. Here the CDR3 DNA is all that survives: 45 bases in frame from base 1. Reading the germline V gene (reference sequence) gives CDR1 PRHDT and CDR2 FYEKMQ.

Findings and caveats that apply to the study as a whole: Low levels of normalized T-cell clonal expansion were also seen in some patients who did not respond. After ivuxolimab, more expanded clones were found on average in CD8+ T cells than in CD4+ T cells. The antigen specificity of the clonally expanded peripheral T cells was not determined. In the 0.1-3.0 mg/kg groups, partial responders had among the lowest normalized peripheral clonal expansion, particularly in CD8+ T cells. At doses from 0.1 to 3.0 mg/kg, clonal expansion was seen in both CD4+ and CD8+ blood T cells between baseline and week 6.

This clone came up a few times. Its antigen remains undetermined. No per-base quality is available; no much larger clone lies one base away. For sequencing of the TCRbeta CDR3 region, genomic DNA was extracted from the sorted cells. The immunoSEQ Assay was used to sequence the TCRbeta CDR3 regions. What TCRdb holds here is the immuneACCESS table cut down to in-frame rearrangements. Part of the clones is not present; checked against another copy, under half of the missing clones reflect an unresolved V gene, and the others are unexplained. A total of roughly 80,000 clones appear in this sample, approximately 84% of them only once. The ten biggest clones cover less than 3% of the sample.

The source material was CD4+ or CD8+ T cells sorted from blood, sampled in a trial of the OX40 agonist ivuxolimab. The receptor chain draws on TRBV13 and TRBJ2-5, with TRBD2 perhaps the D gene, on 6 matching bases. The clonotype comes from an adult with an advanced solid tumor such as melanoma, head and neck, liver or kidney cancer. The bases are TGTGCCAGCAGCTTGGGACGGAGGGTACAAGAGACCCAGTACTTC. Its translation reads: CASSLGRRVQETQYF.